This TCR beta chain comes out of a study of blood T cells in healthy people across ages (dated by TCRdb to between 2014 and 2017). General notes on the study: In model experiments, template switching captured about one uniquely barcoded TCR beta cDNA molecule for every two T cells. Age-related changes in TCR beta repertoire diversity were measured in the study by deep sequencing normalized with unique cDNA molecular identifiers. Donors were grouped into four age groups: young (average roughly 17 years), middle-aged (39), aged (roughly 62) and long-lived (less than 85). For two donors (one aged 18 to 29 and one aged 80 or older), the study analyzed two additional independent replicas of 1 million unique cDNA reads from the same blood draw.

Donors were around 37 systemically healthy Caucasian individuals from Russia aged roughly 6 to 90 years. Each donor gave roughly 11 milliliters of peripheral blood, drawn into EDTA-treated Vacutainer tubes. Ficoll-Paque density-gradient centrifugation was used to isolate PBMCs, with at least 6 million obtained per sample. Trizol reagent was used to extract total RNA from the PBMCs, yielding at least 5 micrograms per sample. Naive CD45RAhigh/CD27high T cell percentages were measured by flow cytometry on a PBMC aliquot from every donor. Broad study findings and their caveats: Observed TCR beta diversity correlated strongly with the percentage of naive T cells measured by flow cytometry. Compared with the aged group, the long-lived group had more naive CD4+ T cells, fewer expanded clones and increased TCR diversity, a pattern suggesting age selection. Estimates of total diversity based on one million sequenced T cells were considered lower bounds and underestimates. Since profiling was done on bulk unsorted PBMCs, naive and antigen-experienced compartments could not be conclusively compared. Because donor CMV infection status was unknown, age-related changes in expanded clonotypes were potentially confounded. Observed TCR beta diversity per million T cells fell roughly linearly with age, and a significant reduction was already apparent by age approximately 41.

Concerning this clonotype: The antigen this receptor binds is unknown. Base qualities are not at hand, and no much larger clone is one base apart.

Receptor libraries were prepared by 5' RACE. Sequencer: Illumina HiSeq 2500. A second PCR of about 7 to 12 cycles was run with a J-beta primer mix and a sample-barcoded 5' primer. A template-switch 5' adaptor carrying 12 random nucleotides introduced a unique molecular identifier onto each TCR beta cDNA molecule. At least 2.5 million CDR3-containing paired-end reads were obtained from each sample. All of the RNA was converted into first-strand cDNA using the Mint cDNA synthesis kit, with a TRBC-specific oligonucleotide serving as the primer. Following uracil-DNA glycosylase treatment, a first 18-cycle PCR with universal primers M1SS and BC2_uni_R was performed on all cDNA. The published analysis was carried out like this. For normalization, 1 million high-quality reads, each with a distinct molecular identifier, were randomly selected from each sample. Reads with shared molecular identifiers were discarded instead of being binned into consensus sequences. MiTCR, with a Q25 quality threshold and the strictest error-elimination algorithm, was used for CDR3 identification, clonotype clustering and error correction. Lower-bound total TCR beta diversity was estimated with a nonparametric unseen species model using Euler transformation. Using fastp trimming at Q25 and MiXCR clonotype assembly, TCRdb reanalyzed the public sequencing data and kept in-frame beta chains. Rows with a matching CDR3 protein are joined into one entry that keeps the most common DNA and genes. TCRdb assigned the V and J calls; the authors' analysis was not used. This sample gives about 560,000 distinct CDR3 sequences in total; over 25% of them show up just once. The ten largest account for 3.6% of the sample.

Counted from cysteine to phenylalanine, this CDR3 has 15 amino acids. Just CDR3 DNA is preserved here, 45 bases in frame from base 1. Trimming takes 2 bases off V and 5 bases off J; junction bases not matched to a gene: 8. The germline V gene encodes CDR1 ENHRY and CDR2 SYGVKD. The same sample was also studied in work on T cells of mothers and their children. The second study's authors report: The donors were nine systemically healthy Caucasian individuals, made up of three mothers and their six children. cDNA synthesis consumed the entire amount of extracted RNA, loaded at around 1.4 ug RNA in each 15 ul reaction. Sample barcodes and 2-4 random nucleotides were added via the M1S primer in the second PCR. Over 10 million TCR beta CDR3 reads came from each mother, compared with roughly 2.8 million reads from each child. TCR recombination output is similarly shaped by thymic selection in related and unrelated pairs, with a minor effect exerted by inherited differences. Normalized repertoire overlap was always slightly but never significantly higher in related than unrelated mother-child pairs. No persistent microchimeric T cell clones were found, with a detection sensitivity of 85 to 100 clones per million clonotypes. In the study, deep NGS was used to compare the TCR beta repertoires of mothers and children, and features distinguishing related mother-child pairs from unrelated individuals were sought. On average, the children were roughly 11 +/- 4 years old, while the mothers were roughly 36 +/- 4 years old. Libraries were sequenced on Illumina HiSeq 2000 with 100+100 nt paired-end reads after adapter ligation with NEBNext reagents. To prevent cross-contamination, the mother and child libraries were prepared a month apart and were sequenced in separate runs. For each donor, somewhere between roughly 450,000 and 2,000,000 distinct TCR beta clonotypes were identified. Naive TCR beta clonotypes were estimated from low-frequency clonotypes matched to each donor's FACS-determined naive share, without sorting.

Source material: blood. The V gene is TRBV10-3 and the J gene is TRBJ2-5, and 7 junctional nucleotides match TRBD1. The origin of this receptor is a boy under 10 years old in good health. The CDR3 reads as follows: CAISEDSTGRETQYF. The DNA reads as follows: TGTGCCATCAGTGAGGATTCGACAGGGCGGGAGACCCAGTACTTC.